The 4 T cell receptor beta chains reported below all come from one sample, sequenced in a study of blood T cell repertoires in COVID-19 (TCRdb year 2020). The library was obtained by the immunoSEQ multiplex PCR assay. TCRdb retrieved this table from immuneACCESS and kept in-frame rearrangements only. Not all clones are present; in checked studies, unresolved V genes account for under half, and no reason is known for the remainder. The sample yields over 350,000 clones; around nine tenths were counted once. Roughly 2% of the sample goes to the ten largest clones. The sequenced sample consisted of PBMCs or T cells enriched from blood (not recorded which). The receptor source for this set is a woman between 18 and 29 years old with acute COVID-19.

The CDR3 sequence: CASSSQGDAKNIQYF. CDR3 coding DNA: TGTGCCAGTAGTAGTCAGGGGGACGCCAAAAACATTCAGTACTTC. The chain couples TRBV19 to TRBJ2-4, with 7 bases aligning to TRBD1. The ends lost 4 bases at V and 1 base at J; junction bases unmatched: 4. Germline V CDR1 and CDR2: LNHDA, SQIVND (reference sequence). The CDR3 covers 15 residues.

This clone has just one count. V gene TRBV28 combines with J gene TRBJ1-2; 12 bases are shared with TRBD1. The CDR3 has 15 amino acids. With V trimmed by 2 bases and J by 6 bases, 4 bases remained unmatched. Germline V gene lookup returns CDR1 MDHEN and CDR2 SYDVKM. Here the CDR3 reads CASSLGDRGRDGYTF. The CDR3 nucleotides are TGTGCCAGCAGTTTAGGGGACAGGGGGCGCGATGGCTACACCTTC.

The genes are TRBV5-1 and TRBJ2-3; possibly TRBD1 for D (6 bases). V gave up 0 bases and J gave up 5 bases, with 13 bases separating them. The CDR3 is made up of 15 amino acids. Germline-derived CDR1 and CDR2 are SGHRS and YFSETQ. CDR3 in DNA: TGCGCCAGCAGCTTGGCCCGGGCAGGGGTAGATACGCAGTATTTT. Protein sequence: CASSLARAGVDTQYF.

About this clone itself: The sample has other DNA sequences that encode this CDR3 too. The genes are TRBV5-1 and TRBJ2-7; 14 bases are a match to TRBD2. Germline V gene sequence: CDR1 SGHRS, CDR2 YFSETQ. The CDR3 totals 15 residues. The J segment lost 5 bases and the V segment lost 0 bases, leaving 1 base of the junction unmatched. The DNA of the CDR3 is TGCGCCAGCAGCTTGGGGGGACTAGCGGGAGACGAGCAGTACTTC. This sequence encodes CASSLGGLAGDEQYF.